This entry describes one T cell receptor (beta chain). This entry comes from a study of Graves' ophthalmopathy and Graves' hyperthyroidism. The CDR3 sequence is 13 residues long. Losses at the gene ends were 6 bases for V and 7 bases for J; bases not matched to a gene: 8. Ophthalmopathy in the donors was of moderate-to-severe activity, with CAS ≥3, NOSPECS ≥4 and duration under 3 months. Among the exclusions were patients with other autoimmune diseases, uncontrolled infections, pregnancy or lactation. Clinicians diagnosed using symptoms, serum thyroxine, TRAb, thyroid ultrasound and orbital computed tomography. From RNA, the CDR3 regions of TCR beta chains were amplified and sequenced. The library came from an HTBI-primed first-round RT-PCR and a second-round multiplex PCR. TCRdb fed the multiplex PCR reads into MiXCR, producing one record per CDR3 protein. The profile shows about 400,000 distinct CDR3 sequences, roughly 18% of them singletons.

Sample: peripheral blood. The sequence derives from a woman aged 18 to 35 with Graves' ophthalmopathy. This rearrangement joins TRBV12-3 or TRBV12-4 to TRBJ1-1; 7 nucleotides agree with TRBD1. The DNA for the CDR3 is TGTGCCAGCAGCCCGCAGGGGGGACATGAAGCTTTCTTT. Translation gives CASSPQGGHEAFF.